This TCR beta chain was captured in a study of follicular helper T cells after annual influenza vaccination. This CDR3 spans 12 amino acids. Germline CDR1 and CDR2: SNHLY and FYNNEI. The germline V and J ends were trimmed by 6 bases and 3 bases, with 9 bases remaining between them. Sequencing of TCRB used Survey level resolution. Some clones are missing from TCRdb's copy, which holds only in-frame ones; the method was immunoSEQ multiplex PCR. The sample holds some 5,000 clones; about 82% are singletons and the top ten take 0.7% to 0.8%. Time point defined: 2015-2016 season, pre-vaccination. This receptor was obtained from an adult who received the influenza vaccine. The rearrangement links TRBV2 to TRBJ2-7; D is perhaps TRBD1 (6 bases). The sequencing used CXCR5- memory CD4+ T cells sorted from blood, collected on the day of influenza vaccination. The CDR3 DNA reads TGTGCCAGCAGCGGACAGCTCTACGAGCAGTACTTC. It yields the protein CASSGQLYEQYF.